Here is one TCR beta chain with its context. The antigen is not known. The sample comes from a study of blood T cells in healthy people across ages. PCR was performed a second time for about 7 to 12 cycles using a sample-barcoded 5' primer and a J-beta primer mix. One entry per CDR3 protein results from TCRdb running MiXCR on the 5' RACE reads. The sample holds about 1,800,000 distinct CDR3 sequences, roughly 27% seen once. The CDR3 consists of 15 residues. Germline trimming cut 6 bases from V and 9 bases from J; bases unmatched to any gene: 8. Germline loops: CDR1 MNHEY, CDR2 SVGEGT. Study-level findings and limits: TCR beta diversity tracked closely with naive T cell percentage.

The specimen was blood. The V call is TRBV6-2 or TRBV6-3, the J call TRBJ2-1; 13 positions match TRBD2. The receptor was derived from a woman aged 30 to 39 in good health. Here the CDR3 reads CASRTLAGGIGEQFF. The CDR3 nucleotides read TGTGCCAGCAGGACACTAGCGGGAGGGATAGGTGAGCAGTTCTTC.